What follows are 2 T cell receptor beta chains derived from one specimen sequenced in a study of T-cell reconstitution after alpha-beta-depleted transplantation in children. Using unique molecular identifiers, the investigators prepared the TCRbeta library. TCRdb reprocessed the PCR reads with MiXCR, giving one entry per CDR3 protein. The sample has approximately 520,000 distinct CDR3 sequences, over 9.5% seen once. Source: PBMCs, mostly from graft donor cells, taken 180 days after TCRalphabeta/CD19-depleted stem cell transplant. These TCRs come from a female patient between 2 and 15 years old who had a stem cell transplant for aplastic anemia, so the T cells may come from the graft donor.

The V call is TRBV5-1, the J call TRBJ2-2; D is undetermined. Germline V CDR1 and CDR2: SGHRS, YFSETQ. The V end was cut by 0 bases, the J end by 6 bases, with 9 bases between. The CDR3 runs 14 residues. The CDR3 region has the DNA TGCGCCAGCAGCTTGGGTGTGGGTTCCGGGGAGCTGTTTTTT. This gives the protein CASSLGVGSGELFF.

This clonotype was found a few times. This chain uses TRBV20-1 with TRBJ1-1; tentative D call: TRBD1 (5 bases). CDR1 is DFQATT and CDR2 is SNEGSKA in the germline V gene (reference sequence). CDR3 length: 13 residues. CDR3 sequence reads: CSGGGFWNTEAFF. The CDR3, as DNA: TGCAGCGGGGGGGGGTTTTGGAACACTGAAGCTTTCTTT.